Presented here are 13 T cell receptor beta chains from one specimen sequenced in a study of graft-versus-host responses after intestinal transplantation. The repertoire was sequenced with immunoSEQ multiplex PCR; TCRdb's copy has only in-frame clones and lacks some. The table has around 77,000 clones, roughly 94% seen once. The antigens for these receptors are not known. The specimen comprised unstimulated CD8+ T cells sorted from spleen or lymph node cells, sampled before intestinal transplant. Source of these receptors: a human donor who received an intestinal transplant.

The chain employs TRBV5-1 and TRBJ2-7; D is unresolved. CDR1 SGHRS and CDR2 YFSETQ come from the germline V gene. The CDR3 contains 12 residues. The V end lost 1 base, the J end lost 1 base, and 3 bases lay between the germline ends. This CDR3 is CASSLSSYEQYF. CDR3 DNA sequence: TGCGCCAGCAGCTTGTCGTCCTACGAGCAGTACTTC.

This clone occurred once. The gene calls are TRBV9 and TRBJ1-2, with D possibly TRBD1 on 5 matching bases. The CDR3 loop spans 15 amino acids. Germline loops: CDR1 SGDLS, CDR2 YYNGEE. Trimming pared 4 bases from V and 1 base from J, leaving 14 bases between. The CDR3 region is CASSWSKDSNYGYTF. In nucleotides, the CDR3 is TGTGCCAGCAGCTGGAGCAAAGACAGTAACTATGGCTACACCTTC.

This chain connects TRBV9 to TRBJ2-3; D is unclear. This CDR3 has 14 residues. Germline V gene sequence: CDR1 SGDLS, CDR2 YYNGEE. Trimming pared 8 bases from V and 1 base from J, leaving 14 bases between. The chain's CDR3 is CASSERRGTDTQYF. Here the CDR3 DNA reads TGTGCCAGTTCGGAACGACGGGGCACAGATACGCAGTATTTT.

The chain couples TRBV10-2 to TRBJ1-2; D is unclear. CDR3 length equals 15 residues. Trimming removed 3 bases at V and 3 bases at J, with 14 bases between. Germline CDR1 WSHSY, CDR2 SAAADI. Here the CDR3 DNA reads TGCGCCAGCAGTGATGGAGGGTTCGGAGACTATGGCTACACCTTC. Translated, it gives CASSDGGFGDYGYTF.

The CDR3 region has the DNA TGTGCCAGCAGCTCCCAACCCGGGACAGCTTTCAATGAAAAACTGTTTTTT. Amino acid sequence: CASSSQPGTAFNEKLFF. The chain is built from TRBV7-9 and TRBJ1-4, with 7 bases identical to TRBD1. V trimming: 4 bases; J trimming: 5 bases; junction bases outside the gene matches: 13. Germline-derived CDR1 and CDR2 are SEHNR and FQNEAQ (reference sequence). The CDR3 is 17 amino acids.

CDR3 nucleotides: TGTGCCAGCTCACCACCTGAGAGCTCCTACGAGCAGTACTTC. It is translated as CASSPPESSYEQYF. The rearrangement links TRBV18 to TRBJ2-5, with no clear D. The J call may be mistaken, given a closer DNA end match to TRBJ2-7. This CDR3 comprises 14 residues. From germline, CDR1 is KGHSH and CDR2 LQKENI.

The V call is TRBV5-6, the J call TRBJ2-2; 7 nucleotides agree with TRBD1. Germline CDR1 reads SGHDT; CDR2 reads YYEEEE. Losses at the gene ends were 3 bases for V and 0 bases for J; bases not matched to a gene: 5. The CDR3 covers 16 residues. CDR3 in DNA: TGTGCCAGCAGCTACAACAGGGGCCCGAACACCGGGGAGCTGTTTTTT. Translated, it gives CASSYNRGPNTGELFF.

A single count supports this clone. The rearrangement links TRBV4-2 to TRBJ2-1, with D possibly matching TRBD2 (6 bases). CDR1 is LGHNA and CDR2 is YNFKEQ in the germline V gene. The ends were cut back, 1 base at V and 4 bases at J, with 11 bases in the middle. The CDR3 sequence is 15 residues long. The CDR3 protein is CASSQVAAGYNEQFF. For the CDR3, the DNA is TGTGCCAGCAGCCAAGTAGCGGCAGGGTACAATGAGCAGTTCTTC.

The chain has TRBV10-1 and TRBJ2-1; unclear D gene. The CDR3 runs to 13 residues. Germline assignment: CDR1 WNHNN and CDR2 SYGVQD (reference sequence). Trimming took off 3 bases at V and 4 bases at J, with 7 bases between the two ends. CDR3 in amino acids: CASSDPGYNEQFF. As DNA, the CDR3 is TGCGCCAGCAGTGACCCCGGTTACAATGAGCAGTTCTTC.

The CDR3 coding sequence is TGCGCCAGCAGCCCGTCGGGACTCCCATACAATGAGCAGTTCTTC. It translates to CASSPSGLPYNEQFF. The rearrangement joins TRBV5-1 to TRBJ2-1, with D possibly matching TRBD2 (6 bases). V lost 4 bases to trimming and J lost 4 bases, with 15 bases between them. The CDR3 is 15 residues long. The germline V gene encodes CDR1 SGHRS and CDR2 YFSETQ.

The CDR3 protein is CASSLIGYSSYEQYF. The CDR3 coding sequence is TGTGCCAGCAGCTTGATAGGGTACAGCTCCTACGAGCAGTACTTC. This chain links TRBV5-6 with TRBJ2-7; D unclear. Germline V lookup: CDR1 SGHDT, CDR2 YYEEEE. Deletions cut 1 base from V and 0 bases from J, with 11 bases between. The CDR3 sequence is 15 residues long.

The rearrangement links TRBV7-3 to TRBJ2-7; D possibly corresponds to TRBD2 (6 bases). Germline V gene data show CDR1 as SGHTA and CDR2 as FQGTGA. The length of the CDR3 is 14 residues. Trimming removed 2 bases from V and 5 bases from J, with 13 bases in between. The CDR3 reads CASSLGGAVNEQYF. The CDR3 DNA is TGTGCCAGCAGCTTAGGAGGGGCGGTAAACGAGCAGTACTTC.

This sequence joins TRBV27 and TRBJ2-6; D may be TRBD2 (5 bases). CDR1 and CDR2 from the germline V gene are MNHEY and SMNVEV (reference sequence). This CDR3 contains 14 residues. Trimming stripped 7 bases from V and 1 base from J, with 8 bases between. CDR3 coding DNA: TGTGCCAGCAAAGAGGGTTCTGGGGCCAACGTCCTGACTTTC. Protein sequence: CASKEGSGANVLTF.